The T cell receptor beta chain described here comes from a study of blood T cell repertoires in COVID-19. V shed 0 bases, J shed 7 bases, and the junction held 11 bases outside the gene matches. This CDR3 spans 17 amino acids. The germline V gene encodes CDR1 MNHEY and CDR2 SVGEGT. TCRdb's table, derived via immunoSEQ multiplex PCR, lists solely in-frame clones and lacks some. The sample shows 65,000 to 70,000 clones, roughly 82% of them seen only once. This TCR was recovered from a man at least 80 years old with active COVID-19. V usage is TRBV6-2 or TRBV6-3 and J usage is TRBJ2-1; 8 bases agree with TRBD2. Material: peripheral blood. DNA of the CDR3: TGTGCCAGCAGTTACTCGATTGCGGGGGGCAACTTAAATGAGCAGTTCTTC. Encoded protein: CASSYSIAGGNLNEQFF.